This is a list of T cell receptor beta chains from one sample in a study of technical replicates of blood from a few donors. Sequencing was performed with immunoSEQ multiplex PCR; in TCRdb, only in-frame clones are kept and a portion is missing. The sample lists around 80,000 clones, 91% occurring once. The sample consisted of T cells isolated from PBMCs. These receptors came from a human donor in good health. The CDR3 runs from the conserved cysteine through the conserved F or W. Each record gives: J gene, V gene, clone size, D gene, CDR3 DNA, CDR3 protein. A D gene is named only where the DNA matches it firmly. Clone size is stated in some rows and not others, as once, few, many or a class when expanded.

j_call: TRBJ1-1; v_call: TRBV30; clone_size: -; d_call: -; cdr3_nt: TGTGCCTGGAGTGTCGGGGAAGCTTTCTTT; cdr3_aa: CAWSVGEAFF
j_call: TRBJ2-7; v_call: TRBV10-3; clone_size: -; d_call: -; cdr3_nt: TGTGCCATCAGTGAGTTGGGCAGTCTTTACTACGAGCAGTACTTC; cdr3_aa: CAISELGSLYYEQYF
j_call: TRBJ1-1; v_call: TRBV11-3; clone_size: -; d_call: -; cdr3_nt: TGTGCCAGCAGCCCCGTTTACACAAACACTGAAGCTTTCTTT; cdr3_aa: CASSPVYTNTEAFF
j_call: TRBJ2-2; v_call: TRBV5-1; clone_size: -; d_call: TRBD2; cdr3_nt: TGCGCCAGCAGCTTCTTGGGACTAGCGGGAGGGACCGGGGAGCTGTTTTTT; cdr3_aa: CASSFLGLAGGTGELFF
j_call: TRBJ2-2; v_call: TRBV11-3; clone_size: once; d_call: -; cdr3_nt: TGTGCCAGCAGCTTAGGGTTGGCTCGGGGGGCGACCGGGGAGCTGTTTTTT; cdr3_aa: CASSLGLARGATGELFF
j_call: TRBJ1-1; v_call: TRBV10-2; clone_size: -; d_call: -; cdr3_nt: TGCGCCAGCAGCTCCGGGTCCCCCACTGAAGCTTTCTTT; cdr3_aa: CASSSGSPTEAFF
j_call: TRBJ1-1; v_call: TRBV19; clone_size: -; d_call: -; cdr3_nt: TGTGCCAGTAGTATTTCAGTAAACACTGAAGCTTTCTTT; cdr3_aa: CASSISVNTEAFF
j_call: TRBJ2-1; v_call: TRBV9; clone_size: -; d_call: TRBD2; cdr3_nt: TGTGCCAGCAGCTTTACTAGCGGGAGTTACAATGAGCAGTTCTTC; cdr3_aa: CASSFTSGSYNEQFF
j_call: TRBJ1-4; v_call: TRBV7-8; clone_size: -; d_call: -; cdr3_nt: TGTGCCAGCAGCTGGGCTATTAATGAAAAACTGTTTTTT; cdr3_aa: CASSWAINEKLFF
j_call: TRBJ2-3; v_call: TRBV19; clone_size: -; d_call: TRBD2; cdr3_nt: TGTGCCAGTAGTATAGCCCTAGCGGGAAGAACGCAGTATTTT; cdr3_aa: CASSIALAGRTQYF
j_call: TRBJ1-1; v_call: TRBV9; clone_size: -; d_call: -; cdr3_nt: TGTGCCAGCAGCGTAGGGGGAGACGGCACTGAAGCTTTCTTT; cdr3_aa: CASSVGGDGTEAFF
j_call: TRBJ1-3; v_call: TRBV6-1; clone_size: -; d_call: -; cdr3_nt: TGTGCCAGCAGTGAAGGGGCAGGTGGCGGAAACACCATATATTTT; cdr3_aa: CASSEGAGGGNTIYF
j_call: TRBJ1-1; v_call: TRBV10-3; clone_size: -; d_call: -; cdr3_nt: TGTGCCATCAGAGCGATTTCGCACACTGAAGCTTTCTTT; cdr3_aa: CAIRAISHTEAFF
j_call: TRBJ2-1; v_call: TRBV27; clone_size: -; d_call: -; cdr3_nt: TGTGCCAGCACCCAAGGACTAGAGCAGTTCTTC; cdr3_aa: CASTQGLEQFF
j_call: TRBJ2-7; v_call: TRBV27; clone_size: -; d_call: TRBD2; cdr3_nt: TGTGCCAGCAGTTTTGGACTAGCGGGAGGCTACGAGCAGTACTTC; cdr3_aa: CASSFGLAGGYEQYF
j_call: TRBJ2-1; v_call: TRBV7-9; clone_size: -; d_call: -; cdr3_nt: TGTGCCAGCACCGTAAACCCCAGGGGTAATGAGCAGTTCTTC; cdr3_aa: CASTVNPRGNEQFF
j_call: TRBJ1-1; v_call: TRBV7-9; clone_size: -; d_call: -; cdr3_nt: TGTGCCAGCGGACTGTACCGAAAGGCTGAAGCTTTCTTT; cdr3_aa: CASGLYRKAEAFF
j_call: TRBJ1-3; v_call: TRBV9; clone_size: -; d_call: TRBD1; cdr3_nt: TGTGCCAGCAGCGGACCCCGGGACAGGGGAAACACCATATATTTT; cdr3_aa: CASSGPRDRGNTIYF
j_call: TRBJ2-7; v_call: TRBV7-6; clone_size: -; d_call: -; cdr3_nt: TGTGCCAGCAGCTTACGGGGAAGGGAAGAGCAGTACTTC; cdr3_aa: CASSLRGREEQYF
j_call: TRBJ1-2; v_call: TRBV30; clone_size: -; d_call: TRBD1; cdr3_nt: TGTGCCTGGGGGGACAGTTTTAACTATGGCTACACCTTC; cdr3_aa: CAWGDSFNYGYTF
j_call: TRBJ1-4; v_call: TRBV29-1; clone_size: -; d_call: TRBD1; cdr3_nt: TGCAGCGTCGCACAGGGGGGTTCCGAAAAACTGTTTTTT; cdr3_aa: CSVAQGGSEKLFF
j_call: TRBJ1-5; v_call: TRBV13; clone_size: -; d_call: TRBD1; cdr3_nt: TGTGCCAGCAGCTCTAAACGACAGGGGGCCAGCAATCAGCCCCAGCATTTT; cdr3_aa: CASSSKRQGASNQPQHF
j_call: TRBJ2-3; v_call: TRBV6-5; clone_size: -; d_call: -; cdr3_nt: TGTGCCAGCAGTTACGAGAGGGAACGAGGAGATACGCAGTATTTT; cdr3_aa: CASSYERERGDTQYF
j_call: TRBJ2-7; v_call: TRBV19; clone_size: -; d_call: -; cdr3_nt: TGTGCCAGTAGTATACAGACTACCTACGAGCAGTACTTC; cdr3_aa: CASSIQTTYEQYF
j_call: TRBJ2-7; v_call: TRBV6-1; clone_size: -; d_call: TRBD2; cdr3_nt: TGTGCCAGCAGTGATTTAGCGGGAGGCCCTTACTCCTACGAGCAGTACTTC; cdr3_aa: CASSDLAGGPYSYEQYF
j_call: TRBJ2-7; v_call: TRBV4-1; clone_size: -; d_call: TRBD2; cdr3_nt: TGCGCCAGCAGCCAAGAGGTTGCGAGGACTAGCAGATTCTACGAGCAGTACTTC; cdr3_aa: CASSQEVARTSRFYEQYF
j_call: TRBJ1-1; v_call: TRBV7-9; clone_size: -; d_call: -; cdr3_nt: TGTGCCAGCAGAACCCGGGACATAAATAGTAGGAACACTGAAGCTTTCTTT; cdr3_aa: CASRTRDINSRNTEAFF